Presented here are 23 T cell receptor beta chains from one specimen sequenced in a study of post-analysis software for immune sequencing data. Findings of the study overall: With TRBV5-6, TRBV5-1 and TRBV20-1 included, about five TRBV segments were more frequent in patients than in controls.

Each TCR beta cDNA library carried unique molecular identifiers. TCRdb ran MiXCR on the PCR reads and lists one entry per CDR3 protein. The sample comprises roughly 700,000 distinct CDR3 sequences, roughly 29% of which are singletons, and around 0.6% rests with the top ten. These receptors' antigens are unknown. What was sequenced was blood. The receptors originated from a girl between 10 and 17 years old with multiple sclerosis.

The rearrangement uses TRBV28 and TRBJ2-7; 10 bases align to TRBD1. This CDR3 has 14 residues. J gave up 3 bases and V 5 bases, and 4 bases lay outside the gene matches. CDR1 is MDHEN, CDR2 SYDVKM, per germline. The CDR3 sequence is CASSRTGGFYEQYF. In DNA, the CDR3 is TGTGCCAGCAGTCGGACAGGGGGATTCTACGAGCAGTACTTC.

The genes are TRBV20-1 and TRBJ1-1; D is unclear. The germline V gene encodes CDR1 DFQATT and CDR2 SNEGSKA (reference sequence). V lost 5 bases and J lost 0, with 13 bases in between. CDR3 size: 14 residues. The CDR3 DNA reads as TGCAGTGCTCAGCCGGGTCAGATGAACACTGAAGCTTTCTTT. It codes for CSAQPGQMNTEAFF.

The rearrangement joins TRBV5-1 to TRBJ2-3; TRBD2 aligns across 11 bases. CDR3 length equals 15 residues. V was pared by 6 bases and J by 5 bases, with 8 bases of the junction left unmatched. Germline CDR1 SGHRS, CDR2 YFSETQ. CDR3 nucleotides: TGCGCCAGCATTCCGCCAGGGACTAGCGGAGATACGCAGTATTTT. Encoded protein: CASIPPGTSGDTQYF.

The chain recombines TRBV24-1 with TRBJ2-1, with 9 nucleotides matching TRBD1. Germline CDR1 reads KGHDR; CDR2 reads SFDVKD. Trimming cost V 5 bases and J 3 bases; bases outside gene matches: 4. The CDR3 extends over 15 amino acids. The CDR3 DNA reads TGTGCCACCAGTGTCGAGACAGGGGGCTACAATGAGCAGTTCTTC. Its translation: CATSVETGGYNEQFF.

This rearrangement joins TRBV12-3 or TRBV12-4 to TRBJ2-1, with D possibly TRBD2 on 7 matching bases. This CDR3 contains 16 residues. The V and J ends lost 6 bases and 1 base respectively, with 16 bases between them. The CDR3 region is CASSWGGGKSYNEQFF. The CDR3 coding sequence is TGTGCCAGCAGCTGGGGGGGCGGGAAATCCTACAATGAGCAGTTCTTC.

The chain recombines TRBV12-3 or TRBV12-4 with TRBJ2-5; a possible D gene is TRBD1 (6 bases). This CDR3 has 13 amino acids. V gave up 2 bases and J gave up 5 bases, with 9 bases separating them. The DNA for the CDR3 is TGTGCCAGCAGTTTATTAACAGGGGAGACCCAGTACTTC. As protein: CASSLLTGETQYF.

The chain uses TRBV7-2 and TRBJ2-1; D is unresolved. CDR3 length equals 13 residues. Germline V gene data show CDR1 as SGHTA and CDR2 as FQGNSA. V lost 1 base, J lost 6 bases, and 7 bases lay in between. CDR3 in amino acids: CASSLGFSNEQFF. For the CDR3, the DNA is TGTGCCAGCAGCTTAGGGTTTAGCAATGAGCAGTTCTTC.

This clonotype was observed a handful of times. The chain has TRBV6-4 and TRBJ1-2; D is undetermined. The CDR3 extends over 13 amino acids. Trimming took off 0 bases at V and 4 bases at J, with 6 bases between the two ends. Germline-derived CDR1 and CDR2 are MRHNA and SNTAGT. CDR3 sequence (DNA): TGTGCCAGCAGTGACTCCAACAGCTATGGCTACACCTTC. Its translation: CASSDSNSYGYTF.

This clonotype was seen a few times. The CDR3 loop is CASSSGVVAGNEQYF. DNA for the CDR3: TGTGCCAGCAGCTCGGGAGTCGTGGCGGGAAACGAGCAGTACTTC. The chain uses TRBV7-2 and TRBJ2-5; possible D gene TRBD2, 6 bases. The J call may not be correct, given that the DNA end is closer to TRBJ2-7. This CDR3 region has 15 residues. CDR1 and CDR2 from the germline V gene are SGHTA and FQGNSA.

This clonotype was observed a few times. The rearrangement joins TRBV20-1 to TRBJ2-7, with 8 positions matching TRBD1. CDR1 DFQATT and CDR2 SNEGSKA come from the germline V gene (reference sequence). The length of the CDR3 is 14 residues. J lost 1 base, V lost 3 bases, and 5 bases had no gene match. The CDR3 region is CSARWTGRSYEQYF. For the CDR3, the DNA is TGCAGTGCTAGGTGGACAGGGAGATCCTACGAGCAGTACTTC.

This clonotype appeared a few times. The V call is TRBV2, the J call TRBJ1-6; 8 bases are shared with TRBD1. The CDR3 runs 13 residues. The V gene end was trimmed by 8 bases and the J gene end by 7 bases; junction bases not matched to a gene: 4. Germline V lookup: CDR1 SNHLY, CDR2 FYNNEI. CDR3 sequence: CASGTGGNSPLHF. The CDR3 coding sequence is TGTGCCAGCGGGACAGGTGGAAATTCACCCCTCCACTTT. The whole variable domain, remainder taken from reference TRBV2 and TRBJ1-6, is EPEVTQTPSHQVTQMGQEVILRCVPISNHLYFYWYRQILGQKVEFLVSFYNNEISEKSEIFDDQFSVERPDGSNFTLKIRSTKLEDSAMYFCASGTGGNSPLHFGNGTRLTVT.

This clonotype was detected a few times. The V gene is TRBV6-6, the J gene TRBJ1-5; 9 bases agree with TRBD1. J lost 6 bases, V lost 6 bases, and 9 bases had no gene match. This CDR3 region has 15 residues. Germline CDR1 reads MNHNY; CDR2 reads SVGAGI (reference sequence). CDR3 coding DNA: TGTGCCAGCAGAGACGGGGACAGGGTGGGTCAGCCCCAGCATTTT. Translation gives CASRDGDRVGQPQHF.

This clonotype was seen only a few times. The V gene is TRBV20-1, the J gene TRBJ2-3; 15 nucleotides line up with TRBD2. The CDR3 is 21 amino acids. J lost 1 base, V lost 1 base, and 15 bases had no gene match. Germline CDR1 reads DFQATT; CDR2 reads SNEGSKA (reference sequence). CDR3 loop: CSARVYRDAGTSGGRTDTQYF. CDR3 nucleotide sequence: TGCAGTGCTAGAGTATATAGAGATGCGGGGACTAGCGGGGGGCGCACAGATACGCAGTATTTT.

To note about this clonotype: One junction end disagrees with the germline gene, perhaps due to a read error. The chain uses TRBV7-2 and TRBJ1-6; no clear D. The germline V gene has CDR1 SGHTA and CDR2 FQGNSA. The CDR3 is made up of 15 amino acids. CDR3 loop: CASSLGGSYNSPPHF. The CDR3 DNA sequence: TGTGCCAGCAGCTTAGGTGGCTCCTATAATTCACCCCCCCACTTT.

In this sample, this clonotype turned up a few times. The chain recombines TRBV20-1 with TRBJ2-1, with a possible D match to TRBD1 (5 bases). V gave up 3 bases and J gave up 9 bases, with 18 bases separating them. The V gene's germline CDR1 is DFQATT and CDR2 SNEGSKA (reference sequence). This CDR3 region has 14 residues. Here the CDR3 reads CSARPPVGPTEQFF. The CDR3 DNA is TGCAGTGCTAGGCCCCCGGTGGGGCCCACTGAGCAGTTCTTC.

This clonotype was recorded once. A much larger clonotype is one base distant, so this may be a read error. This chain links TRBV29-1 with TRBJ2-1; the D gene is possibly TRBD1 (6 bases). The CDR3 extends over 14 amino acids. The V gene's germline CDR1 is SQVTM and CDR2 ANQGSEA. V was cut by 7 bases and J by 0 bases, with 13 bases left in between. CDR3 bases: TGCAGCGGCGCCGGACAGTTCTCCTACAATGAGCAGTTCTTC. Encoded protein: CSGAGQFSYNEQFF.

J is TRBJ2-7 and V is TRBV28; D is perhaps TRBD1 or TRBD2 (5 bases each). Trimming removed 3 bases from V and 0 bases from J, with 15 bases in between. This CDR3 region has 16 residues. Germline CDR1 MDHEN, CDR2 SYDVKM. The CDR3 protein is CASSFSRDGGSYEQYF. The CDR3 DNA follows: TGTGCCAGCAGTTTTTCTCGGGACGGCGGCTCCTACGAGCAGTACTTC.

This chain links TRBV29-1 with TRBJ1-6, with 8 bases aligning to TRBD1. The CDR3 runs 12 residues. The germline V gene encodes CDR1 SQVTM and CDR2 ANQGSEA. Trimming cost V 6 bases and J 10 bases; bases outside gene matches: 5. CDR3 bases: TGCAGCGTGAGGACAGGGACGTCACCCCTCCACTTT. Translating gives CSVRTGTSPLHF.

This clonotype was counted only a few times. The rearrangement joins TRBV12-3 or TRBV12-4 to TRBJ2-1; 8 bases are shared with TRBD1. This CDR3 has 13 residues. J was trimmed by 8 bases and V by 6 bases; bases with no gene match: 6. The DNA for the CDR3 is TGTGCCAGCAGACCGACAGGGGTTTATGAGCAGTTCTTC. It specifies CASRPTGVYEQFF.

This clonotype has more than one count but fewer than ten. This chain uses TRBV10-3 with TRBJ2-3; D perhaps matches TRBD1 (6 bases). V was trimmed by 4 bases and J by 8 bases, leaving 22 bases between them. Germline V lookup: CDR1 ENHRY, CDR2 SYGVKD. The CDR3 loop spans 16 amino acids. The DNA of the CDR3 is TGTGCCATCAGTGGCACAGGGAATGTGAAATCAGTTACGCAGTATTTT. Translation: CAISGTGNVKSVTQYF.

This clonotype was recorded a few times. In nucleotides, the CDR3 is TGTGCCACTGTAACAGGCTTTGGGGCCAACGTCCTGACTTTC. Protein sequence: CATVTGFGANVLTF. The chain links TRBV10-3 to TRBJ2-6; D perhaps matches TRBD1 (5 bases). From germline, CDR1 is ENHRY and CDR2 SYGVKD. With 10 bases removed from V and 3 bases from J, the gap between germline ends came to 13 bases. The length of the CDR3 is 14 residues.

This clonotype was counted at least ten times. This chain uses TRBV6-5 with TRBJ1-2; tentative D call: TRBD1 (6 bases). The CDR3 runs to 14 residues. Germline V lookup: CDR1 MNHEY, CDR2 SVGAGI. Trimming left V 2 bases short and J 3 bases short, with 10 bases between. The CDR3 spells CASSYGRGDYGYTF. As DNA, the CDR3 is TGTGCCAGCAGTTACGGCAGGGGTGACTATGGCTACACCTTC.

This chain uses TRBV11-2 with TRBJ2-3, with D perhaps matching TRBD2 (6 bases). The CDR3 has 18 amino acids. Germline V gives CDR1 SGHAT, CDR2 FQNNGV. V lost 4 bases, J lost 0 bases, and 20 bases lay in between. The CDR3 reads CASSYGIIGGASTDTQYF. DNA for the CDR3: TGTGCCAGCAGCTACGGCATCATCGGCGGGGCCAGCACAGATACGCAGTATTTT.